These 19 T cell receptor beta chains share one sample of origin, sequenced in a study of shared clonotypes between healthy human individuals. Generated by immunoSEQ multiplex PCR, the TCRdb table keeps only in-frame clones and is missing some. The repertoire holds roughly 2.5 million clones, approximately 92% seen once, with around 0.14% in the top ten. Sequencing was carried out using naive CD4+ T cells sorted from blood. The subset is: CD45RA+ positively selected. Receptors originate from a man in his late teens or twenties in good health.

For the CDR3, the DNA is TGTGCCAGCAGTGCCCTAGACCGGGACAGGGTCGACGAGCAGTACTTC. This sequence encodes CASSALDRDRVDEQYF. J is TRBJ2-7 and V is TRBV2, with 9 bases identical to TRBD1. The CDR3 has 16 amino acids. V lost 4 bases to trimming and J lost 5 bases; unmatched junction nucleotides: 12. CDR1 is SNHLY, CDR2 FYNNEI, per germline. The full variable domain, rest sourced from reference TRBV2 and TRBJ2-7, is EPEVTQTPSHQVTQMGQEVILRCVPISNHLYFYWYRQILGQKVEFLVSFYNNEISEKSEIFDDQFSVERPDGSNFTLKIRSTKLEDSAMYFCASSALDRDRVDEQYFGPGTRLTVT.

This clone was picked up one time. The chain uses TRBV4-3 and TRBJ2-2, with no clear D. From germline, CDR1 is LGHNA and CDR2 YSLEER. V lost 4 bases to trimming and J lost 7 bases, with 10 bases between them. This CDR3 has 13 residues. CDR3 protein: CASSPRWDGELFF. In DNA form, the CDR3 reads TGCGCCAGCAGCCCCCGATGGGACGGGGAGCTGTTTTTT.

This rearrangement joins TRBV9 to TRBJ2-1; unclear D gene. This CDR3 region has 11 residues. Germline CDR1 is SGDLS and CDR2 is YYNGEE. Trimming removed 3 bases at V and 9 bases at J, with 7 bases between. The CDR3, as DNA: TGTGCCAGCAGCGGCCCCTCTGAGCAGTTCTTC. Translated: CASSGPSEQFF.

This clone was seen only once. The DNA for the CDR3 is TGTGCCTGGCGAAATAGCGGCTACACCTTC. Protein sequence: CAWRNSGYTF. The chain uses TRBV30 and TRBJ1-2; D is ambiguous. This CDR3 has 10 amino acids. The V end lost 5 bases, the J end lost 8 bases, and 9 bases lay between the germline ends. The germline CDR1 and CDR2 sequences are GTSNPN and SVGIG (reference sequence).

The V gene is TRBV5-1, the J gene TRBJ1-1; 7 bases are shared with TRBD1. Germline loops: CDR1 SGHRS, CDR2 YFSETQ. Trimming took 4 bases from V and 1 from J; bases not matched to a gene: 7. The CDR3 length is 15 residues. The CDR3 protein is CASSKQGLPNTEAFF. Here the CDR3 DNA reads TGCGCCAGCAGCAAACAGGGGTTACCGAACACTGAAGCTTTCTTT. Full variable domain (rest looked up from reference TRBV5-1 and TRBJ1-1): KAGVTQTPRYLIKTRGQQVTLSCSPISGHRSVSWYQQTPGQGLQFLFEYFSETQRNKGNFPGRFSGRQFSNSRSEMNVSTLELGDSALYLCASSKQGLPNTEAFFGQGTRLTVV.

V is TRBV10-1 and J is TRBJ2-4; D is unclear. The CDR3 is 14 amino acids. Germline CDR1 reads WNHNN; CDR2 reads SYGVQD (reference sequence). The ends were cut back, 2 bases at V and 2 bases at J, with 7 bases in the middle. The CDR3 loop reads CASSEPTTKNIQYF. DNA of the CDR3: TGCGCCAGCAGTGAGCCGACAACCAAAAACATTCAGTACTTC.

This clone was counted a single time. The CDR3 is CASKQGSGANVLTF. Written as DNA, the CDR3 is TGTGCCAGCAAACAGGGCTCTGGGGCCAACGTCCTGACTTTC. The genes are TRBV6-5 and TRBJ2-6, with D tentatively TRBD1 (6 bases). Germline V gives CDR1 MNHEY, CDR2 SVGAGI. V shed 7 bases and J shed 0 bases, with 7 bases lying between them. There are 14 residues in the CDR3.

V is TRBV10-2 and J is TRBJ2-7; D remains unclear. V lost 5 bases and J lost 4, with 12 bases in between. CDR1 is WSHSY and CDR2 is SAAADI in the germline V gene. This CDR3 is built from 13 residues. The DNA for the CDR3 is TGCGCCAGCAGTCCAGGCCCGTATTACGAGCAGTACTTC. Translating it yields CASSPGPYYEQYF.

The chain couples TRBV19 to TRBJ2-7; D is unresolved. The V end lost 3 bases, the J end lost 0 bases, and 9 bases lay between the germline ends. Germline V gene sequence: CDR1 LNHDA, CDR2 SQIVND (reference sequence). This CDR3 is 14 amino acids long. As DNA, the CDR3 is TGTGCCAGTAGTATCCAGGCCGACTCCTACGAGCAGTACTTC. Encoded protein: CASSIQADSYEQYF.

V and J are TRBV5-4 and TRBJ1-1, with TRBD1 as a possible D gene (5 bases). Per germline, CDR1 SGHNT and CDR2 YYREEE (reference sequence). The CDR3 is made up of 16 amino acids. V dropped 3 bases and J dropped 0 bases, with 15 bases sitting between them. CDR3 DNA: TGTGCCAGCAGCTCCCCCCCTCGGGGGATGAACACTGAAGCTTTCTTT. Residues: CASSSPPRGMNTEAFF.

This clone has a handful of counts. This chain uses TRBV10-3 with TRBJ2-7, with 7 bases matching TRBD1. The trim removed 11 bases at V and 3 bases at J, leaving 4 bases unmatched. Germline-derived CDR1 and CDR2 are ENHRY and SYGVKD. The CDR3 loop spans 11 amino acids. CDR3: CAATGDYEQYF. Here the CDR3 DNA reads TGTGCCGCTACAGGGGACTACGAGCAGTACTTC.

V gene TRBV9 combines with J gene TRBJ1-6; 7 bases agree with TRBD1. CDR1 is SGDLS and CDR2 is YYNGEE in the germline V gene. This CDR3 comprises 15 residues. V was clipped by 0 bases and J by 9 bases; unmatched bases: 6. The DNA for the CDR3 is TGTGCCAGCAGCGTAGACAGGACAGGAGTTTCACCCCTCCACTTT. Protein sequence: CASSVDRTGVSPLHF.

Only one count was recorded for this clone. The chain uses TRBV30 and TRBJ1-4; the D gene is possibly TRBD1 (5 bases). The CDR3 contains 14 residues. CDR1 is GTSNPN and CDR2 is SVGIG in the germline V gene (reference sequence). V lost 3 bases, J lost 8 bases, and 16 bases lay in between. The DNA for the CDR3 is TGTGCCTGGAGCCAGGGTCGGATCAACGAAAAACTGTTTTTT. Translation: CAWSQGRINEKLFF.

V gene TRBV7-2 combines with J gene TRBJ1-6, with D maybe TRBD1 (5 bases). V was shortened by 0 bases and J by 8 bases, with 14 bases between the two germline ends. CDR1 is SGHTA, CDR2 FQGNSA, per germline. This CDR3 is built from 16 residues. The CDR3 DNA is TGTGCCAGCAGCTTAGCTGGGAGGGGAGGCGATTCACCCCTCCACTTT. This translates into CASSLAGRGGDSPLHF.

This sequence joins TRBV5-6 and TRBJ2-3; 9 bases agree with TRBD2. This CDR3 is 15 amino acids long. The germline V gene has CDR1 SGHDT and CDR2 YYEEEE. After removal of 4 bases from V and 2 bases from J, the junction contained 5 bases not matched to a gene. CDR3: CASSPGLAYTDTQYF. In DNA, the CDR3 is TGTGCCAGCAGCCCCGGACTAGCGTACACAGATACGCAGTATTTT.

J is TRBJ1-2 and V is TRBV18, with unresolved D. The CDR3 length is 16 residues. From germline, CDR1 is KGHSH and CDR2 LQKENI. V was trimmed by 0 bases and J by 0 bases, leaving 11 bases between them. Written as DNA, the CDR3 is TGTGCCAGCTCACCACCGATAAACTCCGCTAACTATGGCTACACCTTC. Protein: CASSPPINSANYGYTF.

The chain joins TRBV5-6 to TRBJ1-1; 9 bases agree with TRBD1. Germline CDR1 is SGHDT and CDR2 is YYEEEE. The V gene end was trimmed by 2 bases and the J gene end by 1 base; junction bases not matched to a gene: 6. This CDR3 has 16 amino acids. DNA of the CDR3: TGTGCCAGCAGCTTTGGGACAGGGAAAAGGAACACTGAAGCTTTCTTT. It specifies CASSFGTGKRNTEAFF.

CDR3 sequence (DNA): TGTGCCAGCAGCTTCTTGGGACAGGGGATGCAGGTGCAGTACTTC. Its protein is CASSFLGQGMQVQYF. V and J are TRBV7-9 and TRBJ2-7; 10 nucleotides line up with TRBD1. Trimming at V came to 3 bases and at J to 9 bases, leaving 11 bases not matched to a gene. The CDR3 spans 15 residues. Germline loops: CDR1 SEHNR, CDR2 FQNEAQ (reference sequence).

CDR3 nucleotides: TGCGCCAGCAGCACCGGGACAGTCACAGATACGCAGTATTTT. This translates into CASSTGTVTDTQYF. The chain has TRBV10-1 and TRBJ2-3; TRBD1 matches at 7 bases. The junction had 5 bases not matched to a gene; V was cut back by 6 bases and J by 2 bases. Germline lookup yields CDR1 WNHNN and CDR2 SYGVQD (reference sequence). This CDR3 has 14 amino acids.